The 8 T cell receptor beta chains presented below share a single source sample, sequenced in a study of T cells in Graves' hyperthyroidism and ophthalmopathy. From RNA transcripts, TCR beta CDR3 regions were amplified. RT-PCR in the first round (using the HTBI primer set) targeted the TCR CDR3. TCRdb independently ran MiXCR on the multiplex PCR reads; one entry per CDR3 protein. The table lists a few hundred thousand distinct CDR3 sequences, approximately 15% of them singletons. Sequencing was carried out using blood. The receptors stem from a woman in her thirties or forties with Graves' hyperthyroidism.

The table lists this clonotype with a few counts. The chain combines TRBV20-1 with TRBJ1-5, with a tentative D call TRBD1 (6 bases). The length of the CDR3 is 15 residues. V was shortened by 6 bases and J by 0 bases, with 15 bases between the two germline ends. Germline CDR1 is DFQATT and CDR2 is SNEGSKA (reference sequence). This CDR3 reads CSAVFSTGSNQPQHF. In DNA form, the CDR3 reads TGCAGTGCAGTATTTTCGACAGGTAGCAATCAGCCCCAGCATTTT.

This clonotype was seen repeatedly, ten times or more. The chain recombines TRBV24-1 with TRBJ2-1; D unclear. From germline, CDR1 is KGHDR and CDR2 SFDVKD. The CDR3 spans 15 residues. V was shortened by 5 bases and J by 1 base, with 11 bases between the two germline ends. CDR3 nucleotides: TGTGCCACCAGTGGTACTGGGAATTCCTACAATGAGCAGTTCTTC. Translation gives CATSGTGNSYNEQFF.

This clonotype was counted only a few times. The V and J genes are TRBV28 and TRBJ2-7; D not resolved. V lost 1 base, J lost 0 bases, and 7 bases lay in between. Looked up from germline, CDR1 is MDHEN and CDR2 is SYDVKM. This CDR3 region has 14 residues. This CDR3 is CASSLFTGSYEQYF. In DNA form, the CDR3 reads TGTGCCAGCAGTTTATTTACCGGCTCCTACGAGCAGTACTTC.

This clonotype showed up just a few times. J is TRBJ1-3 and V is TRBV28; a possible D gene is TRBD1 (5 bases). The CDR3 is 13 residues long. Germline V gene data show CDR1 as MDHEN and CDR2 as SYDVKM. V was trimmed by 5 bases and J by 6 bases, leaving 11 bases between them. CDR3 nucleotide sequence: TGTGCCAGCAGTCCAGGGATAGCAAACACCATATATTTT. It translates to CASSPGIANTIYF. The whole variable domain, filled in from reference TRBV28 and TRBJ1-3, reads DVKVTQSSRYLVKRTGEKVFLECVQDMDHENMFWYRQDPGLGLRLIYFSYDVKMKEKGDIPEGYSVSREKKERFSLILESASTNQTSMYLCASSPGIANTIYFGEGSWLTVV.

V usage is TRBV28 and J usage is TRBJ2-1, with a weak D call TRBD1 (6 bases). CDR3 length equals 12 residues. Germline values: CDR1 MDHEN, CDR2 SYDVKM. Trimming took off 4 bases at V and 12 bases at J, with 13 bases between the two ends. This chain's CDR3 is CASSSQGPVQFF. The CDR3 coding sequence is TGTGCCAGCAGTTCACAGGGCCCTGTGCAGTTCTTC.

This clonotype has only one observation. CDR3 nucleotide sequence: TGTGCCAGCAGGGGGCTGGGGCCGGGTGAAAAACTGTTTTTT. Amino acids: CASRGLGPGEKLFF. The chain recombines TRBV7-9 with TRBJ1-4, with D perhaps matching TRBD1 (5 bases). This CDR3 spans 14 amino acids. CDR1 SEHNR and CDR2 FQNEAQ come from the germline V gene (reference sequence). Trimming took off 6 bases at V and 7 bases at J, with 15 bases between the two ends.

The rearrangement joins TRBV6-1 to TRBJ1-6; D not certain. CDR3 length: 15 amino acids. V lost 7 bases and J 10 bases, leaving 20 bases between the germline ends. The germline gives CDR1 MNHNS, CDR2 SASEGT. In DNA form, the CDR3 reads TGTGCCAGCACCCTCAGCGGGGAGGCGGACTCACCCCTCCACTTT. Amino acid sequence: CASTLSGEADSPLHF.

This clonotype has at least ten counts. The chain couples TRBV5-1 to TRBJ2-3; TRBD1 matches at 9 bases. CDR1 is SGHRS, CDR2 YFSETQ, per germline. CDR3 size: 14 residues. V was clipped by 4 bases and J by 3 bases; unmatched bases: 3. In DNA, the CDR3 is TGCGCCAGCAGCACAGGGGGCCAGACAGATACGCAGTATTTT. Protein product: CASSTGGQTDTQYF.